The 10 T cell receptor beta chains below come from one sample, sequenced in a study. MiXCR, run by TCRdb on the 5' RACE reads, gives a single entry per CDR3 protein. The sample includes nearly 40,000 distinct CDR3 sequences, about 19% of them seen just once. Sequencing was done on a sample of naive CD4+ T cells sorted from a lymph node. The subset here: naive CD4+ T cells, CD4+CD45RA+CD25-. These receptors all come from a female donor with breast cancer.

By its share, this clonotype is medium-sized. The CDR3 DNA sequence: TGTGCCAGCAGCATACGAGCGGGAGCGCGGGAGACCCAGTACTTC. Encoded protein: CASSIRAGARETQYF. The chain recombines TRBV7-2 with TRBJ2-5; 8 nucleotides line up with TRBD2. V lost 5 bases, J lost 5 bases, and 10 bases stayed unmatched. The CDR3 loop spans 15 amino acids. The germline V gene has CDR1 SGHTA and CDR2 FQGNSA.

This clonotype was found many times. CDR3 residues: CASSYGQKTDTQYF. The CDR3 DNA sequence: TGTGCCAGCAGTTACGGACAGAAGACAGATACGCAGTATTTT. The rearrangement links TRBV6-2 or TRBV6-3 to TRBJ2-3; TRBD1 might be the D (6 bases). CDR1 MNHEY and CDR2 SVGEGT come from the germline V gene. Between the trimmed V and J ends, which lost 2 bases and 3 bases, there was a span of 9 bases. The CDR3 runs to 14 residues.

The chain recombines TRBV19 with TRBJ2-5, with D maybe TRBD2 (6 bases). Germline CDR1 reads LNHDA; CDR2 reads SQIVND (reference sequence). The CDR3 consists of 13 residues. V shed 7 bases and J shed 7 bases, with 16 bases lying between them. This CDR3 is CASTGTDRRTQYF. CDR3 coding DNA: TGTGCCAGTACCGGGACTGACCGTCGGACCCAGTACTTC.

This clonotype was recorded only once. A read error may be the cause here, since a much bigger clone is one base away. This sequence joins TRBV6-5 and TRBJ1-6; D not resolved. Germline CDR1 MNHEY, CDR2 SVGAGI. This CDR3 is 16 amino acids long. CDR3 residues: CASWERASSYNSPLRF. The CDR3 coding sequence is TGTGCCAGCTGGGAAAGGGCCAGCTCCTATAATTCACCCCTCCGCTTT.

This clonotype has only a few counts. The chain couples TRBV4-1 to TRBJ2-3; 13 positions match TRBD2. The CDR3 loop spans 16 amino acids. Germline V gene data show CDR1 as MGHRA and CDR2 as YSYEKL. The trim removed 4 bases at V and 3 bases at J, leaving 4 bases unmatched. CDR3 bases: TGCGCCAGCAGCCGCGGGGGACTAGCGGGAACAGATACGCAGTATTTT. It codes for CASSRGGLAGTDTQYF.

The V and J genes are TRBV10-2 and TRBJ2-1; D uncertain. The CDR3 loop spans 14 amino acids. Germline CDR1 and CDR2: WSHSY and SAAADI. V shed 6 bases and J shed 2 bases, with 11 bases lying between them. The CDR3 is CASRVSVPYNEQFF. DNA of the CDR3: TGCGCCAGCAGGGTCTCTGTACCCTACAATGAGCAGTTCTTC.

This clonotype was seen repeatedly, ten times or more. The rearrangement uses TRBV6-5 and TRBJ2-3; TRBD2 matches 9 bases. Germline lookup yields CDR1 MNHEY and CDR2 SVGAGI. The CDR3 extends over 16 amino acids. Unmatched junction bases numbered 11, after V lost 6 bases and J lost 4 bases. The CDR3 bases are TGTGCCAGCAGCCGCGACGCGGGAGGGCCTGCAGATACGCAGTATTTT. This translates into CASSRDAGGPADTQYF.

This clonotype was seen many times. The CDR3 region is CSAREGGFDYGYTF. The DNA of the CDR3 is TGCAGTGCTAGAGAGGGGGGTTTCGACTATGGCTACACCTTC. The chain has TRBV20-1 and TRBJ1-2; a possible D gene is TRBD1 (5 bases). The CDR3 is 14 residues long. V was shortened by 0 bases and J by 3 bases, with 11 bases between the two germline ends. Germline CDR1 reads DFQATT; CDR2 reads SNEGSKA (reference sequence).

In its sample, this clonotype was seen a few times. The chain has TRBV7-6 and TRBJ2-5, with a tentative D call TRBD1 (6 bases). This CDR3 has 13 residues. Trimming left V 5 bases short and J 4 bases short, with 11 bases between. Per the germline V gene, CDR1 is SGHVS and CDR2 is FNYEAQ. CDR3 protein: CASSVQGLETQYF. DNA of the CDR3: TGTGCCAGCAGCGTACAGGGTTTAGAGACCCAGTACTTC.

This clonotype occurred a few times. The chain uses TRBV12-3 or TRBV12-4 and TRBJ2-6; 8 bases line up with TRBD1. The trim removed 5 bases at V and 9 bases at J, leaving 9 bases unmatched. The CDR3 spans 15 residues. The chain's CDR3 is CASSPGQGWDNVLTF. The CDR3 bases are TGTGCCAGCAGTCCCGGACAGGGATGGGACAACGTCCTGACTTTC.